This TCR beta chain derives from a study of tumor-infiltrating lymphocytes in localized non-small cell lung cancer. As for the study in general: Patients included smokers and never-smokers with various histologies, some sampled after neoadjuvant chemotherapy. General study points: Tumor T-cell fraction was not associated with recurrence-free survival.

Only in-frame clones appear in the TCRdb table, and some are missing; sequencing was by immunoSEQ multiplex PCR. This sample carries fewer than 20,000 clones, roughly four fifths of them seen once, and the ten largest clones take around 4%. This CDR3 comprises 15 residues. Germline CDR1 SSHAT, CDR2 FNYEAQ (reference sequence). On this clone: The antigen is not known. The germline gene is not matched at one end of the junction; a read error may be the cause.

Sequencing was performed on lung tumor tissue. This clonotype was obtained from a human donor with non-small cell lung cancer. The chain uses TRBV7-7 and TRBJ2-5, with 10 positions matching TRBD2. The CDR3 DNA sequence: TGTGCTAGCAGCCCCCTAGCGGGGGCCCAAGAGACCCAGTACTTC. Its translation is CASSPLAGAQETQYF.